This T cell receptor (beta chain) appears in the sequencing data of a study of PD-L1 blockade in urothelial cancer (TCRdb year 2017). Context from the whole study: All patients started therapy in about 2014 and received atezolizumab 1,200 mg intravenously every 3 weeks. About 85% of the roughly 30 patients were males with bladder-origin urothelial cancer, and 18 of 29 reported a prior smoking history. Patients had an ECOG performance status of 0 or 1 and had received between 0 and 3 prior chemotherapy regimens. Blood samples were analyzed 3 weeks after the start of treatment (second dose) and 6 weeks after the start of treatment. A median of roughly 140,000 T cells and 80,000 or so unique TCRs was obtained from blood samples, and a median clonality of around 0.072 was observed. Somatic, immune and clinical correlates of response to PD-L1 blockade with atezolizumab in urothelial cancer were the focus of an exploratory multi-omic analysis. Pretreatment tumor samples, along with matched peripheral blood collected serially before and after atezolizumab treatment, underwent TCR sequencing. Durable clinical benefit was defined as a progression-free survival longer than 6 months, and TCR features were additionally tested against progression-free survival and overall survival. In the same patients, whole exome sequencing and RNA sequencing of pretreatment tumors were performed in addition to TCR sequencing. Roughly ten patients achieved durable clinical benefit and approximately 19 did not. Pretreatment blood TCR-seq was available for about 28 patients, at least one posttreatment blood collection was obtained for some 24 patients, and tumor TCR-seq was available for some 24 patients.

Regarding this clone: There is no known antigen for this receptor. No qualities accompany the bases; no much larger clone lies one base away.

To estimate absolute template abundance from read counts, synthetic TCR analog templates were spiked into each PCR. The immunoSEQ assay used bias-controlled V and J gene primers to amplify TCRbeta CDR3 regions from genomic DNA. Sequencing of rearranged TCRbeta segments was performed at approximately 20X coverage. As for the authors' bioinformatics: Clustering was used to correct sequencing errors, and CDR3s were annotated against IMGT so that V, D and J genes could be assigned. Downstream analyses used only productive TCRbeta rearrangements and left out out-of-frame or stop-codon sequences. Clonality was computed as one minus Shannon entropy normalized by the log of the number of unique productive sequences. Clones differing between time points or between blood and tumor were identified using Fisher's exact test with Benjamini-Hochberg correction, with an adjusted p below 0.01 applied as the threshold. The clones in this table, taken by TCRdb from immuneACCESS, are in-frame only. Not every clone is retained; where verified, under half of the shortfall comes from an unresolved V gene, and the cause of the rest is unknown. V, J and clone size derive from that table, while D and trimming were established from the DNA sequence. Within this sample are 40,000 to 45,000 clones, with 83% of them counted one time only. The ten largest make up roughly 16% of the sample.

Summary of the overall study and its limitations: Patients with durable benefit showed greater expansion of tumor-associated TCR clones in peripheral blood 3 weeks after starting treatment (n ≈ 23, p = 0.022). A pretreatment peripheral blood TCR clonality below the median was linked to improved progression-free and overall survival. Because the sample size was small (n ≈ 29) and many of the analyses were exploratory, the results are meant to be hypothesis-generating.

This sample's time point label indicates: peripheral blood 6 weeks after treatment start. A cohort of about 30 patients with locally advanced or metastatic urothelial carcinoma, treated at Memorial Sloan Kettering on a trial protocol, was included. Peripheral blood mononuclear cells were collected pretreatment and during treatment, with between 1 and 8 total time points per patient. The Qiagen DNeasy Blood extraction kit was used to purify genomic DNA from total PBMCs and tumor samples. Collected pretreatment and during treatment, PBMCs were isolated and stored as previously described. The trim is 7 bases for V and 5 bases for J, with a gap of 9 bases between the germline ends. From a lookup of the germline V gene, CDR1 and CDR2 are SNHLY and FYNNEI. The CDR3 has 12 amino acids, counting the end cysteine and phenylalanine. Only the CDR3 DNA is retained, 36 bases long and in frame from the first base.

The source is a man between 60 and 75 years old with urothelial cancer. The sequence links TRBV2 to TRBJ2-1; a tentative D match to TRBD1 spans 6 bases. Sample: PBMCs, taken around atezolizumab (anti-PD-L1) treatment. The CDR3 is CASNTGNNEQFF. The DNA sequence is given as TGTGCCAGCAATACAGGGAACAATGAGCAGTTCTTC.